These T cell receptor beta chains were read from a single sample in a study of blood T cell repertoires in COVID-19. The assay was immunoSEQ multiplex PCR, and TCRdb's table has in-frame clones only and misses some. This table has fewer than 350,000 clones, roughly 79% appearing once. The specimen was peripheral blood. These TCRs come from a woman aged 60 to 75 with active or convalescent COVID-19. CDR3s include the opening cysteine and the closing phenylalanine or tryptophan. D genes are given only for firm matches. Clone size is given for some rows only: seen once, a few or many times, or a class if the clone is expanded.

J	size	D	V	DNA	CDR3
TRBJ1-5	.	.	TRBV7-8	TGTGCCAGCAGCCTTATACTAGGGTTTAGCAATCAGCCCCAGCATTTT	CASSLILGFSNQPQHF
TRBJ2-3	.	TRBD2	TRBV5-4	TGTGCCAGCAGCTTGGTCGGGGGACTAGCGGGGGGTACAGATACGCAGTATTTT	CASSLVGGLAGGTDTQYF
TRBJ2-2	once	TRBD1	TRBV5-1	TGCGCCAGCAGCATTCCCGACAGGGCCTTCGGTACCGGGGAGCTGTTTTTT	CASSIPDRAFGTGELFF
TRBJ2-7	.	TRBD2	TRBV25-1	TGTGCCAGCAGTGAATGGGGAGGGGATTACGAGCAGTACTTC	CASSEWGGDYEQYF
TRBJ1-1	.	TRBD1	TRBV4-1	TGCGCCAGCAGAACTACAGGGGATCACACTGAAGCTTTCTTT	CASRTTGDHTEAFF
TRBJ1-1	.	.	TRBV19	TGTGCCAGTTCCGGGACACTGAACACTGAAGCTTTCTTT	CASSGTLNTEAFF
TRBJ1-5	.	.	TRBV4-2	TGTGCCAGCAGCCAAGCTTCCTCCTGGGGGCCGCAAGGACAGCGGGATCCGGGCAATCAGCCCCAGCATTTT	CASSQASSWGPQGQRDPGNQPQHF
TRBJ1-1	.	TRBD1	TRBV18	TGTGCCAGCTCACCGGACAGGGATGGCACTGAAGCTTTCTTT	CASSPDRDGTEAFF
TRBJ1-2	.	.	TRBV19	TGTGCCAGTAGTATAGCCTTAACAGGGCGGTACACCTTC	CASSIALTGRYTF
TRBJ1-5	.	TRBD1	TRBV19	TGTGCCAGTAGTATTTCCCAGGGGGGCAATCAGCCCCAGCATTTT	CASSISQGGNQPQHF
TRBJ1-1	.	.	TRBV7-9	TGTGCCAGCAGCTTAGTCTCGGGAGACACTGAAGCTTTCTTT	CASSLVSGDTEAFF
TRBJ1-1	.	.	TRBV23-1	TGCGCCTACAAAACCGGGGGGAACACTGAAGCTTTCTTT	CAYKTGGNTEAFF
TRBJ2-7	.	.	TRBV21-1	TGTGCCCCCCCTGGACAGGGGATATACGAGCAGTACTTC	CAPPGQGIYEQYF
TRBJ2-7	.	TRBD2	TRBV19	TGTGCCAGTAGCCTGACTAGCGGGGTGTCCTACGAGCAGTACTTC	CASSLTSGVSYEQYF
TRBJ2-4	.	TRBD2	TRBV7-8	TGTGCCAGCAGCTTAGGGTCGGGACTAGCGGGGGACATTCAGTACTTC	CASSLGSGLAGDIQYF
TRBJ1-2	.	TRBD1	TRBV11-1	TGTGCCAGCAGCTCCCGGGACAGGGGGTCGCATGGCTACACCTTC	CASSSRDRGSHGYTF
TRBJ1-4	.	.	TRBV7-9	TGTGCCAGCAGCTTAGTCTCCAGGGCTGGGGAAAAACTGTTTTTT	CASSLVSRAGEKLFF
TRBJ1-2	.	TRBD1	TRBV7-2	TGTGCCAGCAGCTTAGCGGGGCAGGGGGCGGTTTATGGCTACACCTTC	CASSLAGQGAVYGYTF
TRBJ2-7	.	.	TRBV4-1	TGCGCCAGCAGCCAGGGGGGGGGACGGACAGGGTCCTACGAGCAGTACTTC	CASSQGGGRTGSYEQYF
TRBJ2-3	.	TRBD1	TRBV6-4	TGTGCCAGCAGTCCCGGGACAGGGTATAGCACAGATACGCAGTATTTT	CASSPGTGYSTDTQYF
TRBJ1-4	.	TRBD1	TRBV2	TGTGCCAGCAGATTAATTTTGGGACAGGGAAGTGAAAAACTGTTTTTT	CASRLILGQGSEKLFF
TRBJ1-5	.	TRBD1	TRBV6-2/TRBV6-3	TGTGCCAGCAGTTACCGGACAGGGCCGTACGGGTCGCATTTT	CASSYRTGPYGSHF
TRBJ2-7	once	.	TRBV21-1	TGTGCCAGCACCCTATCTCTTAACCCTGACAGGGGGCCCTACGAGCAGTACTTC	CASTLSLNPDRGPYEQYF
TRBJ2-2	.	.	TRBV2	TGTGCCAGCAGTGACCCATACACCGGGGAGCTGTTTTTT	CASSDPYTGELFF
TRBJ1-5	.	.	TRBV12-5	TGTGCTAGTGGTTTGGTGTCAAATCAGCCCCAGCATTTT	CASGLVSNQPQHF
TRBJ2-2	.	TRBD2	TRBV7-8	TGTGCCAGCAGTTTTCCGGGACTAGCGTCCGGGGAGCTGTTTTTT	CASSFPGLASGELFF
TRBJ2-7	.	.	TRBV9	TGTGCCAGCAGCGTTTCGACTAACTCCTACGAGCAGTACTTC	CASSVSTNSYEQYF
TRBJ2-1	.	.	TRBV3-1/TRBV3-2	TGTGCCAGCAGCCAAGATCACGGGGGTAACAATGAGCAGTTCTTC	CASSQDHGGNNEQFF
TRBJ2-7	.	TRBD2	TRBV6-1	TGTGCCAGCAGTGCCAGACGACTAGCGGGGGCTCAAAAGTACGAGCAGTACTTC	CASSARRLAGAQKYEQYF
TRBJ2-7	.	TRBD1	TRBV11-2	TGTGCCAGCAGCCCACGGGACAGATTCTACGAGCAGTACTTC	CASSPRDRFYEQYF
TRBJ2-2	.	TRBD1	TRBV7-2	TGTGCCAGCAGCATGGACAGGGGGCTCACCGGGGAGCTGTTTTTT	CASSMDRGLTGELFF
TRBJ2-5	.	TRBD2	TRBV6-2/TRBV6-3	TGTGCCAGCAGTAGAAGCGGGGCTACGCAAGAGACCCAGTACTTC	CASSRSGATQETQYF
TRBJ2-3	.	TRBD2	TRBV5-1	TGCGCCAGCAGCTTCACGGGGACTAGCGGGGGGGCATTCCCAGATACGCAGTATTTT	CASSFTGTSGGAFPDTQYF
TRBJ2-7	once	.	TRBV19	TGTGCCAGTAGTACACAATTCCAAGGGGGACATTACGAGCAGTACTTC	CASSTQFQGGHYEQYF
TRBJ2-3	.	TRBD2	TRBV7-2	TGTGCCAGCAGCTTAGCGGGGACTAGCGCCTTCGGGAATACGCAGTATTTT	CASSLAGTSAFGNTQYF
TRBJ2-5	.	.	TRBV7-9	TGTGCCAGCAGCTTAGGGAGAGTTAACCAAGAGACCCAGTACTTC	CASSLGRVNQETQYF
TRBJ1-1	.	.	TRBV6-5	TGTGCCAGCAGTTACTCGATGGTCGAAGGGGCTGAAGCTTTCTTT	CASSYSMVEGAEAFF
TRBJ2-5	.	.	TRBV29-1	TGCAGCGTCCATTCCGGTGAAGAGACCCAGTACTTC	CSVHSGEETQYF
TRBJ2-7	.	TRBD1	TRBV19	TGTGCCAGTACTACCCGGGACAGAGGATACGAGCAGTACTTC	CASTTRDRGYEQYF
TRBJ1-5	.	.	TRBV19	TGTGCCAGTAGTATTGTGGCCAGGGATCAGCCCCAGCATTTT	CASSIVARDQPQHF
TRBJ1-1	.	TRBD1	TRBV7-9	TGTGCCAGCAGTTTCAAATGGACAGGGGATACGAACACTGAAGCTTTCTTT	CASSFKWTGDTNTEAFF
TRBJ1-2	once	TRBD1	TRBV9	TGTGCCAGCAGCGTAGAGGACAGGAGATATGGCTACACCTTC	CASSVEDRRYGYTF
TRBJ2-5	.	.	TRBV7-3	TGTGCCAGCAGTGAGATCCCCCCTATCCGAGAGACCCAGTACTTC	CASSEIPPIRETQYF
TRBJ2-3	.	TRBD2	TRBV4-1	TGCGCCAGCAGCCGGTCTAGCGGGGGGGCTGAAGATACGCAGTATTTT	CASSRSSGGAEDTQYF
TRBJ2-1	.	TRBD2	TRBV7-2	TGTGCCAGCAGCCAAACCGGCGGGGGGCTCCTAGACGATGAGCAGTTCTTC	CASSQTGGGLLDDEQFF